Following are 21 T cell receptor beta chains from one sample sequenced in a study of T cells in Graves' hyperthyroidism and ophthalmopathy. RNA transcripts yielded amplified TCR beta CDR3 regions. A first-round RT-PCR of the TCR CDR3 used the HTBI primer set. TCRdb re-analysed the multiplex PCR reads in MiXCR, keeping a single row per CDR3 protein. The sample has some 720,000 distinct CDR3 sequences; around 15% are singletons. Sequenced sample: blood. All receptors derive from a man aged 18 to 30 with Graves' hyperthyroidism.

This clonotype came up many times. The chain combines TRBV28 with TRBJ2-7; D is unresolved. The V end was cut by 2 bases, the J end by 1 base, with 9 bases between. Per the germline V gene, CDR1 is MDHEN and CDR2 is SYDVKM. This CDR3 comprises 14 residues. In DNA form, the CDR3 reads TGTGCCAGCAGTTTACGTAGCAGATCCTACGAGCAGTACTTC. Its translation is CASSLRSRSYEQYF. Full variable domain (rest looked up from reference TRBV28 and TRBJ2-7): DVKVTQSSRYLVKRTGEKVFLECVQDMDHENMFWYRQDPGLGLRLIYFSYDVKMKEKGDIPEGYSVSREKKERFSLILESASTNQTSMYLCASSLRSRSYEQYFGPGTRLTVT.

This clonotype was counted many times. The chain recombines TRBV6-5 with TRBJ2-7; D could derive from TRBD1 or TRBD2 (5 bases each). The V and J ends lost 2 bases and 7 bases respectively, with 15 bases between them. There are 14 residues in the CDR3. The germline V gene has CDR1 MNHEY and CDR2 SVGAGI. The CDR3 bases are TGTGCCAGCAGTTACAGTTCGGGGACGTGGGAGCAGTACTTC. Its translation is CASSYSSGTWEQYF.

The table lists this clonotype with many counts. This chain connects TRBV6-1 to TRBJ1-1; no clear D gene. The CDR3 runs to 13 residues. Trimming shortened V by 8 bases and J by 7 bases, and 17 bases separated the two germline ends. CDR1 and CDR2 from the germline V gene are MNHNS and SASEGT. For the CDR3, the DNA is TGTGCCAGCGAAACAGAGACCCCACTTGAAGCTTTCTTT. Translation: CASETETPLEAFF.

This clonotype came up many times. The rearrangement joins TRBV5-5 to TRBJ2-7, with D maybe TRBD1 (5 bases). The CDR3 is 18 amino acids. Deletions cut 0 bases from V and 0 bases from J, with 19 bases between. CDR1 and CDR2 (germline): SGHKS, YYEKEE (reference sequence). CDR3 region: CASSLVKGAGPSSYEQYF. The DNA for the CDR3 is TGTGCCAGCAGCTTGGTAAAAGGGGCAGGACCGAGCTCCTACGAGCAGTACTTC.

This chain joins TRBV5-4 and TRBJ1-5; 8 bases are a match to TRBD1. The CDR3 extends over 15 amino acids. Germline CDR1 SGHNT, CDR2 YYREEE (reference sequence). The V gene end was trimmed by 7 bases and the J gene end by 0 bases; junction bases not matched to a gene: 6. The CDR3 spells CASLPGQDSNQPQHF. As DNA, the CDR3 is TGTGCCAGCCTTCCGGGACAGGATAGCAATCAGCCCCAGCATTTT.

Turning to this clonotype: The junction and the germline gene differ at one end; a read error may be behind it. The V and J genes are TRBV12-3 or TRBV12-4 and TRBJ2-5; D call uncertain. The CDR3 has 13 amino acids. CDR3 residues: CGSNATRQETQYF. The CDR3 DNA sequence: TGTGGCAGCAATGCCACTCGGCAAGAGACCCAGTACTTC.

The V gene is TRBV9, the J gene TRBJ2-7; D not resolved. The CDR3 length is 16 residues. Trimming took 0 bases from V and 1 from J, leaving 14 bases between them. Germline V lookup: CDR1 SGDLS, CDR2 YYNGEE. The CDR3 sequence: CASSVAARTESYEQYF. The CDR3 nucleotides are TGTGCCAGCAGCGTAGCGGCCAGGACGGAGTCCTACGAGCAGTACTTC.

This clonotype was seen at least ten times. The chain joins TRBV5-1 to TRBJ2-3, with 9 bases aligning to TRBD2. V shed 1 base and J 4 bases; nucleotides not matched to a gene: 10. The germline CDR1 and CDR2 sequences are SGHRS and YFSETQ. CDR3 length: 17 amino acids. This CDR3 reads CASSLRLWTSVADTQYF. DNA for the CDR3: TGCGCCAGCAGCTTGAGGCTGTGGACTAGCGTCGCAGATACGCAGTATTTT.

This clonotype has a count of ten or more. This chain's CDR3 is CASSLGSSRVTDTQYF. The CDR3 DNA sequence: TGTGCCAGCAGCTTGGGTAGCAGCCGCGTCACAGATACGCAGTATTTT. The gene calls are TRBV11-3 and TRBJ2-3, with unresolved D. Trimming left V 3 bases short and J 2 bases short, with 15 bases between. Germline lookup yields CDR1 SGHNT and CDR2 YENEEA. CDR3 length equals 16 residues.

V is TRBV6-5 and J is TRBJ2-1; 10 positions agree with TRBD2. In germline, CDR1 is MNHEY, CDR2 SVGAGI. After removal of 0 bases from V and 5 bases from J, the junction contained 10 bases not matched to a gene. The CDR3 runs to 18 residues. This CDR3 is CASSYSNILAGLDNEQFF. The CDR3 DNA reads as TGTGCCAGCAGTTACTCGAACATACTAGCGGGATTGGACAATGAGCAGTTCTTC.

This clonotype was detected a few times. DNA of the CDR3: TGTGCCAGCAGTCCTAGAGAGTATGTCGGGGAGCTGTTTTTT. It specifies CASSPREYVGELFF. The J gene is TRBJ2-2, the V gene TRBV12-3 or TRBV12-4; D unclear. V lost 5 bases and J lost 7, with 14 bases in between. CDR3 size: 14 residues.

The table lists this clonotype with a count of one. This chain joins TRBV10-3 and TRBJ2-3; 8 nucleotides line up with TRBD1. CDR1 and CDR2 from the germline V gene are ENHRY and SYGVKD. The CDR3 is made up of 14 amino acids. J gave up 1 base and V 6 bases, and 3 bases lay outside the gene matches. The CDR3: CAIRPGQGTDTQYF. The CDR3 region has the DNA TGTGCCATCAGGCCGGGACAGGGCACAGATACGCAGTATTTT.

In this sample, this clonotype turned up many times. The chain has TRBV11-2 and TRBJ2-1; D is uncertain. CDR3 length equals 12 residues. Germline values: CDR1 SGHAT, CDR2 FQNNGV. V lost 5 bases to trimming and J lost 10 bases, with 12 bases between them. CDR3 amino acids: CASSIFVPEQFF. The CDR3 DNA reads TGTGCCAGCAGCATTTTCGTTCCAGAGCAGTTCTTC.

This sequence joins TRBV4-1 and TRBJ2-7; maybe TRBD2 (5 bases). The CDR3 contains 15 residues. V lost 4 bases and J lost 2, with 15 bases in between. CDR1 and CDR2 (germline): MGHRA, YSYEKL. CDR3 DNA sequence: TGCGCCAGCAGCCCCATCCGGGATATCCCCTACGAGCAGTACTTC. Protein: CASSPIRDIPYEQYF.

The V call is TRBV4-3, the J call TRBJ1-4; TRBD1 might be the D (5 bases). CDR1 and CDR2 from the germline V gene are LGHNA and YSLEER. V lost 1 base to trimming and J lost 7 bases, with 13 bases between them. This CDR3 contains 15 residues. The CDR3 reads CASSQVIGGGEKLFF. The CDR3 nucleotides read TGCGCCAGCAGCCAAGTTATCGGGGGAGGTGAAAAACTGTTTTTT.

This clonotype was detected a few times. The chain couples TRBV18 to TRBJ2-5; TRBD2 is a possible D gene (5 bases). This CDR3 spans 16 amino acids. The germline V gene encodes CDR1 KGHSH and CDR2 LQKENI. V lost 0 bases, J lost 4 bases, and 15 bases lay in between. CDR3 loop: CASSPPGSGNGETQYF. CDR3 coding DNA: TGTGCCAGCTCACCACCGGGGAGCGGAAACGGAGAGACCCAGTACTTC.

The chain is built from TRBV24-1 and TRBJ2-1; TRBD1 matches 8 bases. CDR3 length equals 16 residues. V was clipped by 3 bases and J by 2 bases; unmatched bases: 5. CDR1 is KGHDR, CDR2 SFDVKD, per germline. CDR3 sequence reads: CATSDAGQGAYNEQFF. In DNA, the CDR3 is TGTGCCACCAGTGATGCCGGACAGGGTGCCTACAATGAGCAGTTCTTC.

This clonotype was observed a few times. The gene calls are TRBV18 and TRBJ2-7; 11 bases agree with TRBD1. The trim removed 3 bases at V and 3 bases at J, leaving 7 bases unmatched. Per germline, CDR1 KGHSH and CDR2 LQKENI. This CDR3 is built from 16 residues. The CDR3 region has the DNA TGTGCCAGCTCACCCCCAGGGACAGGGGGATTCTACGAGCAGTACTTC. Translated, it gives CASSPPGTGGFYEQYF.

The table lists this clonotype with many counts. The chain has TRBV18 and TRBJ2-1, with no clear D. Trimming stripped 6 bases from V and 7 bases from J, with 10 bases between. CDR1 and CDR2 from the germline V gene are KGHSH and LQKENI. The CDR3 covers 12 residues. Here the CDR3 reads CASSAGWNEQFF. The CDR3 region has the DNA TGTGCCAGCTCGGCCGGTTGGAATGAGCAGTTCTTC.

This clonotype has a count of ten or more. V and J are TRBV13 and TRBJ1-1; no firm D call. Germline lookup yields CDR1 PRHDT and CDR2 FYEKMQ (reference sequence). The CDR3 runs 15 residues. The V end was cut by 5 bases, the J end by 4 bases, with 17 bases between. The DNA for the CDR3 is TGTGCCAGCAGCCGTCTCCCCGGGGAAGGCACTGAAGCTTTCTTT. This sequence encodes CASSRLPGEGTEAFF.

This clonotype was picked up a small number of times. V usage is TRBV19 and J usage is TRBJ2-2; TRBD2 matches at 12 bases. The CDR3 runs to 16 residues. CDR1 and CDR2 (germline): LNHDA, SQIVND (reference sequence). J gave up 1 base and V 5 bases, and 2 bases lay outside the gene matches. CDR3 bases: TGTGCCAGTAGTCAGACTAGCGGGAGGAACACCGGGGAGCTGTTTTTT. This encodes CASSQTSGRNTGELFF.